One sample yielded the 3 T cell receptor beta chains listed below, sequenced in a study of T cells expressing NK-cell markers. TCRdb reprocessed the 5' RACE reads and reports one entry per CDR3 protein, with no DNA. The sample has hundreds of thousands of distinct CDR3 sequences; the top ten hold around 4.9%. The sample comprised blood T cells: a sorted CD56 or NKG2C T cell subset, CD4+ or CD8+ T cells, or bulk PBMC T cells (not recorded which). Source of these receptors: a man aged 18-70 years in good health.

The genes are TRBV18 and TRBJ1-2. Germline V gene sequence: CDR1 KGHSH, CDR2 LQKENI. The CDR3 covers 12 residues. The CDR3 sequence is CASSLEGSRYTF.

The rearrangement links TRBV3-1 to TRBJ2-2; absent DNA, TCRdb's TRBD1 call cannot be checked. This CDR3 region has 16 residues. In germline, CDR1 is LGHDT, CDR2 YNNKEL (reference sequence). The CDR3 is CASSFSRGGPTGELFF.

The gene calls are TRBV11-2 and TRBJ2-5; without DNA, the TCRdb call of TRBD1 cannot be checked. The CDR3 totals 18 residues. Per germline, CDR1 SGHAT and CDR2 FQNNGV. CDR3: CASSWVDRGRPRWETQYF.